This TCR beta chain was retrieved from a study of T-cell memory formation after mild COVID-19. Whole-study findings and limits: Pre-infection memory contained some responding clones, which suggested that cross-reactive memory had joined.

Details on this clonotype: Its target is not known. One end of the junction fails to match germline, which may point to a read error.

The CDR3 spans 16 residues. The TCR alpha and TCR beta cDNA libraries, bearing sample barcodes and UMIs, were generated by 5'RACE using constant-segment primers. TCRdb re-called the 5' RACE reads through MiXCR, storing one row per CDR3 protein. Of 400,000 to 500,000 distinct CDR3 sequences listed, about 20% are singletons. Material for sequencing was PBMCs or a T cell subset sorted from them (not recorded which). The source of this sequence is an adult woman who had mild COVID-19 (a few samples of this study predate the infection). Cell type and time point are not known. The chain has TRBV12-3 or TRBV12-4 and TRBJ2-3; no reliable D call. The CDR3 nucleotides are TGTGCCAGCACCAAAGGAACAAAGAGGAGAACAGATGCGCAGTATTTT. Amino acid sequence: CASTKGTKRRTDAQYF.